The 5 T cell receptor beta chains reported below all come from one sample, sequenced in a study of vaccination effects on CD4 cells after COVID-19. No antigen has been assigned to these receptors. With approximately 10 days of culture completed, CD4+ T cells were isolated. Two doses of either BNT162b2 or mRNA-1273 were given to each participant. Profiling relied on immunoSEQ multiplex PCR, and the TCRdb table lists in-frame clones only, not all of them. This sample has tens of thousands of clones, with roughly 75% found just once. The input for sequencing was CD4+ T cells from PBMCs cultured without peptide, taken after COVID-19 vaccination. The receptor source for this set is a human donor who received a COVID-19 vaccine.

J is TRBJ2-3 and V is TRBV11-3, with 14 bases lining up with TRBD2. The germline V gene encodes CDR1 SGHNT and CDR2 YENEEA. With V trimmed by 4 bases and J by 5 bases, 5 bases remained unmatched. The CDR3 has 16 amino acids. The chain's CDR3 is CASSYRLAGGLDTQYF. CDR3 sequence (DNA): TGTGCCAGCAGCTACCGACTAGCGGGGGGGCTAGATACGCAGTATTTT.

The J gene is TRBJ1-4, the V gene TRBV21-1; the DNA was not compared with TRBD1, the D call given in the table. TRBV21-1 is noted as a pseudogene. CDR3 length: 15 amino acids. CDR3 bases: TGTGCCAGCAGCAAACGGGGACAGTCTGGTGAAAAACTGTTTTTT. This translates into CASSKRGQSGEKLFF.

This chain links TRBV6-5 with TRBJ1-2, with 7 bases aligning to TRBD1. Trimming took 5 bases from V and 10 from J; bases not matched to a gene: 13. CDR1 and CDR2 from the germline V gene are MNHEY and SVGAGI. The CDR3 length is 14 residues. The CDR3 coding sequence is TGTGCCAGCAGTAAGCTCGGACAGGTTCGCGTCTACACCTTC. Amino acids: CASSKLGQVRVYTF.

This clone appeared a single time. The V gene is TRBV18, the J gene TRBJ2-5; 9 bases match TRBD1. This CDR3 contains 16 residues. Per germline, CDR1 KGHSH and CDR2 LQKENI. The V segment lost 3 bases and the J segment 4 bases; nucleotides outside the gene matches: 9. The CDR3 spells CASSPRDRELRETQYF. The CDR3 bases are TGTGCCAGCTCACCCCGGGACAGGGAGCTTCGAGAGACCCAGTACTTC.

The chain is built from TRBV6-2 or TRBV6-3 and TRBJ2-3; 7 bases match TRBD1. V dropped 2 bases and J dropped 2; count of bases not matched to a gene: 10. The CDR3 extends over 17 amino acids. Germline V CDR1 and CDR2: MNHEY, SVGEGT. The CDR3: CASSYTLGQENTDTQYF. Here the CDR3 DNA reads TGTGCCAGCAGTTACACCCTTGGACAGGAGAACACAGATACGCAGTATTTT.